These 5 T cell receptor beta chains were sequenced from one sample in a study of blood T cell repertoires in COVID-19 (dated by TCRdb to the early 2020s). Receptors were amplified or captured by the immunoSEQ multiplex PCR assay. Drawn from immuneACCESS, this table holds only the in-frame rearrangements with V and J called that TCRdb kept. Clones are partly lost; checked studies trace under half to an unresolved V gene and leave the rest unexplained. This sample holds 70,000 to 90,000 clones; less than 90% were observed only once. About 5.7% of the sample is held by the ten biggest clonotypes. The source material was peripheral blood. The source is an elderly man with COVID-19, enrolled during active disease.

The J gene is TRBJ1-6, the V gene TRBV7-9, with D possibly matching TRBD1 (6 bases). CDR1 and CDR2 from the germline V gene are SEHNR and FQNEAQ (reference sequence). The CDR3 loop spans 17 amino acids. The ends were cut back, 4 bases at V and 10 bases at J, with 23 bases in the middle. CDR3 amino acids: CASSSPNSDSGFSPLHF. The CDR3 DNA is TGTGCCAGCAGCTCCCCGAATTCGGACAGCGGATTCTCACCCCTCCACTTT.

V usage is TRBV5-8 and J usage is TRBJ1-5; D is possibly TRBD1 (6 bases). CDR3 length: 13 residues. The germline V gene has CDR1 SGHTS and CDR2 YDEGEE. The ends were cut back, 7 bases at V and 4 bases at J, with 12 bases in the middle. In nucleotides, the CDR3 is TGTGCCAGCTATGGACAGCATAATCAGCCCCAGCATTTT. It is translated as CASYGQHNQPQHF.

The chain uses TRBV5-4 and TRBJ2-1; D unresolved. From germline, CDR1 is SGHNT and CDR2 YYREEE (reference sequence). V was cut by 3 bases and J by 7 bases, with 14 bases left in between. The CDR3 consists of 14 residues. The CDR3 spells CASSSPAGTNEQFF. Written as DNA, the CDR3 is TGTGCCAGCAGCTCCCCCGCTGGCACGAATGAGCAGTTCTTC.

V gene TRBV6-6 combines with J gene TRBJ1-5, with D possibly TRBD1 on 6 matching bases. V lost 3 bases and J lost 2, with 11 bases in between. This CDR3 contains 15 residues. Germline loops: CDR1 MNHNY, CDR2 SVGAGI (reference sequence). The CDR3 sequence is CASSYAGARNQPQHF. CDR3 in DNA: TGTGCCAGCAGTTATGCAGGGGCCCGCAATCAGCCCCAGCATTTT.

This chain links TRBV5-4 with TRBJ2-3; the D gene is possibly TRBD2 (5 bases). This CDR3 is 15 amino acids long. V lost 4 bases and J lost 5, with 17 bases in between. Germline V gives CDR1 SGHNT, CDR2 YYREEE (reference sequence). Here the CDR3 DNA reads TGTGCCAGCAGCCCCCGTTCGCGGGCGGGAGATACGCAGTATTTT. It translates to CASSPRSRAGDTQYF.